This passage covers 9 T cell receptor beta chains from one sample sequenced in a study of graft-versus-host responses after intestinal transplantation. Tissue from the graft was processed to free its intraepithelial and lamina propria lymphocytes. Sequenced by immunoSEQ multiplex PCR; TCRdb stores in-frame clones only, minus some. In the table there are about 15,000 clones, roughly three fifths of which are singletons. The specimen comprised ileum tissue, sampled 524 days after transplant. Receptor source: a human patient who received an intestinal transplant, so some T cells may come from the graft donor.

The rearrangement uses TRBV5-1 and TRBJ2-7; tentative D call: TRBD2 (7 bases). CDR3 size: 16 residues. V was clipped by 0 bases and J by 0 bases, with 13 bases between them. Germline CDR1 and CDR2: SGHRS and YFSETQ. CDR3 region: CASSLARAGASYEQYF. The CDR3 bases are TGCGCCAGCAGCTTGGCCCGGGCGGGGGCCTCCTACGAGCAGTACTTC.

This clone showed up just a few times. The chain employs TRBV9 and TRBJ1-1, with D possibly TRBD1 on 6 matching bases. The germline V and J ends were trimmed by 3 bases and 5 bases, with 14 bases remaining between them. CDR3 length: 14 amino acids. Germline-derived CDR1 and CDR2 are SGDLS and YYNGEE. The CDR3, as DNA: TGTGCCAGCAGCGCTGGGGGGGGGCGGACTGAAGCTTTCTTT. This encodes CASSAGGGRTEAFF.

This rearrangement joins TRBV19 to TRBJ1-1; perhaps TRBD1 as D (6 bases). This CDR3 is 13 amino acids long. Deletions cut 10 bases from V and 1 base from J, with 13 bases between. The V gene's germline CDR1 is LNHDA and CDR2 SQIVND (reference sequence). CDR3 loop: CATTGRGNTEAFF. CDR3 nucleotides: TGTGCCACGACAGGCAGAGGGAACACTGAAGCTTTCTTT.

This clone turned up a few times. This chain uses TRBV6-5 with TRBJ1-1; TRBD1 is a possible D gene (6 bases). In germline, CDR1 is MNHEY, CDR2 SVGAGI. CDR3 length: 12 residues. V lost 4 bases and J lost 11, with 14 bases in between. This CDR3 is CASSLGGEGAFF. In DNA form, the CDR3 reads TGTGCCAGCAGTTTAGGGGGGGAGGGCGCTTTCTTT.

The genes are TRBV6-6 and TRBJ1-6; the match to TRBD1 covers 8 bases. This CDR3 is built from 14 residues. Germline V gives CDR1 MNHNY, CDR2 SVGAGI (reference sequence). V was pared by 4 bases and J by 5 bases, with 1 base of the junction left unmatched. CDR3 residues: CASSSTGDNSPLHF. DNA of the CDR3: TGTGCCAGCAGTTCGACAGGGGATAATTCACCCCTCCACTTT.

The V gene is TRBV5-4, the J gene TRBJ2-3, with TRBD1 matching over 7 bases. V lost 0 bases, J lost 6 bases, and 16 bases stayed unmatched. The CDR3 has 18 amino acids. Germline V lookup: CDR1 SGHNT, CDR2 YYREEE (reference sequence). Here the CDR3 DNA reads TGTGCCAGCAGCTTGGGACACCCGGGACAGCGGAGGCTTGATACGCAGTATTTT. This codes for CASSLGHPGQRRLDTQYF.

This clone was observed a few times. V usage is TRBV5-4 and J usage is TRBJ1-1; tentatively, D is TRBD1 (5 bases). The V and J ends lost 1 base and 2 bases respectively, with 9 bases between them. The CDR3 spans 14 residues. The germline gives CDR1 SGHNT, CDR2 YYREEE (reference sequence). The CDR3 DNA reads as TGTGCCAGCAGCTTGAGGGGCCTCAACACTGAAGCTTTCTTT. Translating it yields CASSLRGLNTEAFF.

The chain joins TRBV6-1 to TRBJ1-5, with 7 bases identical to TRBD1. Looked up from germline, CDR1 is MNHNS and CDR2 is SASEGT. V shed 3 bases, J shed 5 bases, and the junction held 4 bases outside the gene matches. The CDR3 runs to 14 residues. This CDR3 reads CASSEGQIYQPQHF. DNA of the CDR3: TGTGCCAGCAGTGAGGGACAGATATATCAGCCCCAGCATTTT.

The CDR3: CASSERNTEAFF. The CDR3 nucleotides read TGTGCCAGCAGTGAACGGAACACTGAAGCTTTCTTT. V and J are TRBV6-1 and TRBJ1-1, with D hard to call. V was cut by 2 bases and J by 1 base, with 2 bases left in between. The CDR3 extends over 12 amino acids. Germline CDR1 MNHNS, CDR2 SASEGT.